Sequencing of this T cell receptor (beta chain) was carried out in a study of T cells in Graves' hyperthyroidism and ophthalmopathy. Findings and caveats of the study: Prediction of ophthalmopathy progression came a median roughly 6.7 months pre-onset. Most thyroid clonotypes expanded above 0.001 were also detected in blood.

As regards this clonotype: What it binds is unknown.

Uncontrolled infection, other autoimmune disease, pregnancy and lactation each barred patients from inclusion. Thyroid ultrasound, orbital computed tomography, clinical symptoms, and serum thyroxine and TRAb underpinned diagnoses. From RNA transcripts, TCR beta CDR3 regions were amplified. With the HTBI primer set, the TCR CDR3 went through a first round of RT-PCR. MiXCR, run by TCRdb on the multiplex PCR reads, gives a single entry per CDR3 protein. The repertoire holds 550,000 to 700,000 distinct CDR3 sequences, with about 43% as singletons. This clonotype was obtained from an adult woman with Graves' disease, either hyperthyroidism or ophthalmopathy (not recorded which). Sequencing was carried out using peripheral blood or thyroid tissue (not recorded which).

The CDR3 protein is CASRLTGVTTF. Written as DNA, the CDR3 is TGTGCCAGCAGATTGACAGGGGTGACCACCTTC. V and J are TRBV28 and TRBJ1-2, with 8 bases lining up with TRBD1. The junction had 7 bases not matched to a gene; V was cut back by 6 bases and J by 13 bases. CDR1 is MDHEN and CDR2 is SYDVKM in the germline V gene. The CDR3 has 11 residues.